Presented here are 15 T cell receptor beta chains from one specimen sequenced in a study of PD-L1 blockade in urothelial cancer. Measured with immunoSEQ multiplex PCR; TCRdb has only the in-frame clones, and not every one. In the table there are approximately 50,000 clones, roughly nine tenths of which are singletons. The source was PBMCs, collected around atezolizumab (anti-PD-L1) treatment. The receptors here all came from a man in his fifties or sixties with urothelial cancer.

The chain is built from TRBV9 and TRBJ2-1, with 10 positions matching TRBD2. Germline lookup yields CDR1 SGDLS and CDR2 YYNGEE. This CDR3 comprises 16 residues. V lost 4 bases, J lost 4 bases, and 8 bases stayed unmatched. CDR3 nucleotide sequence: TGTGCCAGCAGCAAAAAAGAGCGGGGGGGGTACAATGAGCAGTTCTTC. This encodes CASSKKERGGYNEQFF.

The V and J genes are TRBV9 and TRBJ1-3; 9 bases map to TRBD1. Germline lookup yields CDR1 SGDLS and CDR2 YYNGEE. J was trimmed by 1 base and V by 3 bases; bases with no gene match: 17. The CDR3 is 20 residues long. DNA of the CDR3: TGTGCCAGCAGCGACCGTCGGAAGGACGGACAGGGGTATTCTGGAAACACCATATATTTT. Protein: CASSDRRKDGQGYSGNTIYF.

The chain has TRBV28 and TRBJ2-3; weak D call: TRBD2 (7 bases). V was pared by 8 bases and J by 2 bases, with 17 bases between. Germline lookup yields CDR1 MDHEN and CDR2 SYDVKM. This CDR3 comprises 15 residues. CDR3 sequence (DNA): TGTGCCAGCCGGGGGCGGGGGAGGACCACAGATACGCAGTATTTT. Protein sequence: CASRGRGRTTDTQYF. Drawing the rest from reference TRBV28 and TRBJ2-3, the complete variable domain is DVKVTQSSRYLVKRTGEKVFLECVQDMDHENMFWYRQDPGLGLRLIYFSYDVKMKEKGDIPEGYSVSREKKERFSLILESASTNQTSMYLCASRGRGRTTDTQYFGPGTRLTVL.

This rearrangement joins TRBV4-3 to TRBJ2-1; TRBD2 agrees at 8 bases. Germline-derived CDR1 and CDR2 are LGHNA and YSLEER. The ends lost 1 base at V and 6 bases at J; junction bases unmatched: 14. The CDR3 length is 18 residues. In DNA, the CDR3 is TGCGCCAGCAGCCAAGGAGGGTTTTCCGGGACTAGGACCAATGAGCAGTTCTTC. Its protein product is CASSQGGFSGTRTNEQFF.

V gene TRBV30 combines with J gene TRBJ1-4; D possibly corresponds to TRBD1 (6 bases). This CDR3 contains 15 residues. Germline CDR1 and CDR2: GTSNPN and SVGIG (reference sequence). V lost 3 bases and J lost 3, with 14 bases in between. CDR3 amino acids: CAWRRTQGPNEKLFF. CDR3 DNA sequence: TGTGCCTGGAGACGGACTCAGGGGCCTAATGAAAAACTGTTTTTT.

CDR3 in DNA: TGTGCCAGCAGTCTTGACCGACAGAAACAAGAGACCCAGTACTTC. This sequence encodes CASSLDRQKQETQYF. The chain couples TRBV27 to TRBJ2-5, with a possible D match to TRBD1 (5 bases). V shed 5 bases and J shed 2 bases, with 15 bases lying between them. The germline V gene encodes CDR1 MNHEY and CDR2 SMNVEV (reference sequence). The CDR3 runs to 15 residues.

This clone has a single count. CDR3 protein: CASSPQGRGGELFF. Here the CDR3 DNA reads TGTGCCAGCAGCCCACAGGGTAGGGGCGGGGAGCTGTTTTTT. The gene calls are TRBV11-3 and TRBJ2-2; D might be TRBD1 (6 bases). The CDR3 runs to 14 residues. Germline CDR1 SGHNT, CDR2 YENEEA. V dropped 5 bases and J dropped 7 bases, with 14 bases sitting between them.

For the CDR3, the DNA is TGTGCCAGCAGCTTCACTAGCGGGGGCGATGAGCAGTTCTTC. Translating gives CASSFTSGGDEQFF. The chain couples TRBV7-8 to TRBJ2-1; 11 bases line up with TRBD2. The V and J ends lost 3 bases and 8 bases, in that order; junction bases with no gene match: 3. The CDR3 loop spans 14 amino acids. Germline lookup yields CDR1 SGHVS and CDR2 FQNEAQ.

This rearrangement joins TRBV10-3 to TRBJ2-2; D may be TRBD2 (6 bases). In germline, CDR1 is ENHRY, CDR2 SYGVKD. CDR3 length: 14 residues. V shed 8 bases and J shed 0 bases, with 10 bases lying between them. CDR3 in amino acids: CAIPAGPNTGELFF. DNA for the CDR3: TGTGCCATCCCCGCGGGGCCGAACACCGGGGAGCTGTTTTTT.

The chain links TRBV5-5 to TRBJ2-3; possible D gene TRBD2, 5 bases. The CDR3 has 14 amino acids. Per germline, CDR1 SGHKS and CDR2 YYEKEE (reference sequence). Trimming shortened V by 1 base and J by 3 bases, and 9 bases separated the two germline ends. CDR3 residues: CASSLSGDTDTQYF. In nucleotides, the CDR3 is TGTGCCAGCAGCTTGAGCGGTGATACAGATACGCAGTATTTT.

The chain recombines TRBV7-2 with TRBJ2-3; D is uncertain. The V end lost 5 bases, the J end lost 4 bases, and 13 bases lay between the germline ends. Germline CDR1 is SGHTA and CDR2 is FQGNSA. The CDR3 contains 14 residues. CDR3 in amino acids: CASSRNSVPDTQYF. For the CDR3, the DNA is TGTGCCAGCAGCCGAAACTCGGTTCCAGATACGCAGTATTTT.

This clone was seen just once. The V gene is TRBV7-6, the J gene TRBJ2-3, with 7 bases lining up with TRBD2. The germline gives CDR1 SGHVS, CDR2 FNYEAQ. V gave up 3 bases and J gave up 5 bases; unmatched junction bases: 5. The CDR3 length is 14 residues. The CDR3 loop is CASSLGGAVDTQYF. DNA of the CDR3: TGTGCCAGCAGCTTGGGAGGGGCGGTAGATACGCAGTATTTT.

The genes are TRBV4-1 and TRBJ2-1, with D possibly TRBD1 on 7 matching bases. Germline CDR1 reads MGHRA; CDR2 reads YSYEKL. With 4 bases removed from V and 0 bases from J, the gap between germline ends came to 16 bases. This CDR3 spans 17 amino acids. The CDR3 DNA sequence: TGCGCCAGCAGCCTTGAAGGAGGGGACAGCTCCTACAATGAGCAGTTCTTC. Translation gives CASSLEGGDSSYNEQFF.

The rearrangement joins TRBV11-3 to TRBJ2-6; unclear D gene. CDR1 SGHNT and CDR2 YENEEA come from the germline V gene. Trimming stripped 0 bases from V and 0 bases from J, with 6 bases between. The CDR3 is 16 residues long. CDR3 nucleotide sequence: TGTGCCAGCAGCTTAGATACAGACTCTGGGGCCAACGTCCTGACTTTC. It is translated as CASSLDTDSGANVLTF. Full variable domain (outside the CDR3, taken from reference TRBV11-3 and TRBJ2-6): EAGVVQSPRYKIIEKKQPVAFWCNPISGHNTLYWYLQNLGQGPELLIRYENEEAVDDSQLPKDRFSAERLKGVDSTLKIQPAELGDSAVYLCASSLDTDSGANVLTFGAGSRLTVL.

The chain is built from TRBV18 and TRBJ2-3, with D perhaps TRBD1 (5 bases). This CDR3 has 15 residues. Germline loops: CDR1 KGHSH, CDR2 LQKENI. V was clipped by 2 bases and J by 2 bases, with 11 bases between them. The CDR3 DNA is TGTGCCAGCTCACCATGGCAGGGAAACACAGATACGCAGTATTTT. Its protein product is CASSPWQGNTDTQYF.